The following is a T cell receptor (beta chain) sequence with its context. This sample stems from a study of shared clonotypes between healthy human individuals. About the study: Serving as donors were a couple of women and a few men, whose ages spanned 18 to 49.

An assay was performed, and its level was deep. Only in-frame clones appear in the TCRdb table, and some are missing; sequencing was by immunoSEQ multiplex PCR. The sample yields 190,000 or so clones, about 93% seen once. This TCR came from a woman in her twenties or thirties in good health. Sequenced sample: naive CD4+ T cells sorted from blood. Documented subset: CD45RA+ positively selected.

This CDR3 reads CASSELGGPRYEQYF. DNA of the CDR3: TGTGCCAGCAGTGAATTAGGCGGCCCAAGATACGAGCAGTACTTC. This rearrangement joins TRBV25-1 to TRBJ2-7, with D hard to call. The CDR3 has 15 residues. Germline CDR1 MGHDK, CDR2 SYGVNS. V lost 1 base and J lost 4, with 14 bases in between.